Listed here are 15 T cell receptor beta chains from one sample, sequenced in a study of T cell responses to AZD1222 COVID-19 vaccine. TCRdb's table, derived via immunoSEQ multiplex PCR, lists solely in-frame clones and lacks some. The profile shows about 120,000 clones, around 85% of them singletons. This material consisted of peripheral blood, taken on day 0 of AZD1222 vaccination. The receptors shown here come from an adult in good health.

The gene calls are TRBV30 and TRBJ2-5, with a weak D call TRBD2 (7 bases). Trimming took off 0 bases at V and 7 bases at J, with 15 bases between the two ends. Germline CDR1 and CDR2: GTSNPN and SVGIG (reference sequence). CDR3 length: 14 amino acids. CDR3 DNA: TGTGCCTGGAGTGTACAAGTGGGAGGGGGGACCCAGTACTTC. It yields the protein CAWSVQVGGGTQYF.

Here the CDR3 reads CASSEWGSGSYEQYF. The CDR3 coding sequence is TGCGCCAGCAGTGAATGGGGCAGCGGGTCCTACGAGCAGTACTTC. The rearrangement joins TRBV10-2 to TRBJ2-7; possible D gene TRBD2, 6 bases. V lost 3 bases, J lost 1 base, and 13 bases lay in between. The CDR3 spans 15 residues. Germline CDR1 reads WSHSY; CDR2 reads SAAADI.

The V and J genes are TRBV6-2 or TRBV6-3 and TRBJ1-6; 9 positions match TRBD1. The CDR3 totals 17 residues. After removal of 0 bases from V and 7 bases from J, the junction contained 7 bases not matched to a gene. Per germline, CDR1 MNHEY and CDR2 SVGEGT. The DNA of the CDR3 is TGTGCCAGCAGTTACTCCGGGACAGGGAAAATAAATTCACCCCTCCACTTT. This encodes CASSYSGTGKINSPLHF.

The rearrangement links TRBV5-1 to TRBJ1-2; D remains unclear. In germline, CDR1 is SGHRS, CDR2 YFSETQ. This CDR3 has 13 residues. V gave up 2 bases and J gave up 7 bases, with 12 bases separating them. The CDR3 nucleotides read TGCGCCAGCAGCTTTGACGGTACCGCTGGCTACACCTTC. It codes for CASSFDGTAGYTF.

Written as DNA, the CDR3 is TGTGCCAGCAGCTTAGCGGAATACAATGAGCAGTTCTTC. It specifies CASSLAEYNEQFF. The chain recombines TRBV11-3 with TRBJ2-1; D remains unclear. CDR3 size: 13 residues. Trimming stripped 1 base from V and 4 bases from J, with 5 bases between. Looked up from germline, CDR1 is SGHNT and CDR2 is YENEEA.

The V gene is TRBV19, the J gene TRBJ1-2; TRBD1 might be the D (5 bases). The CDR3 spans 14 residues. Germline CDR1 LNHDA, CDR2 SQIVND (reference sequence). Trimming removed 3 bases at V and 3 bases at J, with 11 bases between. The CDR3: CASSIRGGDYGYTF. Written as DNA, the CDR3 is TGTGCCAGTAGTATTAGGGGCGGAGACTATGGCTACACCTTC.

This sequence joins TRBV10-2 and TRBJ1-1; possible D gene TRBD1, 6 bases. The germline V gene encodes CDR1 WSHSY and CDR2 SAAADI. V lost 7 bases and J lost 1, with 10 bases in between. CDR3 size: 13 residues. The CDR3 region has the DNA TGCGCCAGCATTGGACAGCCGAACACTGAAGCTTTCTTT. Protein sequence: CASIGQPNTEAFF.

The V call is TRBV5-6, the J call TRBJ2-7; a possible D gene is TRBD1 (6 bases). The CDR3 sequence is 14 residues long. With 7 bases removed from V and 1 base from J, the gap between germline ends came to 15 bases. Germline CDR1 reads SGHDT; CDR2 reads YYEEEE. CDR3 DNA: TGTGCCAGCTCGCTTGAGGGGGTGTCCTACGAGCAGTACTTC. It yields the protein CASSLEGVSYEQYF.

The chain links TRBV15 to TRBJ2-3; 15 bases agree with TRBD2. Trimming at V came to 0 bases and at J to 6 bases, leaving 7 bases not matched to a gene. Germline V gene sequence: CDR1 LNHNV, CDR2 YYDKDF (reference sequence). The CDR3 length is 18 residues. DNA for the CDR3: TGTGCCACCAGCAGAGACGGACTAGCGGGAGGGCCAGGGGATACGCAGTATTTT. Translation gives CATSRDGLAGGPGDTQYF.

V and J are TRBV28 and TRBJ1-5, with D possibly matching TRBD1 (5 bases). This CDR3 is 16 amino acids long. The V gene's germline CDR1 is MDHEN and CDR2 SYDVKM. The V and J ends lost 8 bases and 0 bases respectively, with 17 bases between them. In nucleotides, the CDR3 is TGTGCCAGCGAGGGGTATTGGTCCGATAGCAATCAGCCCCAGCATTTT. It encodes CASEGYWSDSNQPQHF. Supplemented by reference TRBV28 and TRBJ1-5, the full variable domain reads DVKVTQSSRYLVKRTGEKVFLECVQDMDHENMFWYRQDPGLGLRLIYFSYDVKMKEKGDIPEGYSVSREKKERFSLILESASTNQTSMYLCASEGYWSDSNQPQHFGDGTRLSIL.

This clone was found once. J is TRBJ2-1 and V is TRBV10-2; possibly TRBD1 for D (6 bases). V dropped 2 bases and J dropped 6 bases, with 14 bases sitting between them. The germline V gene has CDR1 WSHSY and CDR2 SAAADI. The CDR3 extends over 15 amino acids. DNA for the CDR3: TGCGCCAGCAGTGAGAGGGGACACAGCCCCAATGAGCAGTTCTTC. Translating it yields CASSERGHSPNEQFF.

This clone has only a few counts. The V and J genes are TRBV9 and TRBJ2-1, with TRBD2 matching 14 bases. V gave up 3 bases and J gave up 0 bases; unmatched junction bases: 5. CDR1 and CDR2 (germline): SGDLS, YYNGEE. The CDR3 runs to 18 residues. This CDR3 is CASSAGLAGGSSYNEQFF. Here the CDR3 DNA reads TGTGCCAGCAGCGCCGGACTAGCGGGAGGAAGCTCCTACAATGAGCAGTTCTTC.

This chain joins TRBV5-1 and TRBJ2-7, with unresolved D. V lost 0 bases to trimming and J lost 0 bases, with 4 bases between them. CDR3 size: 13 residues. Germline-derived CDR1 and CDR2 are SGHRS and YFSETQ. CDR3 sequence (DNA): TGCGCCAGCAGCTTGGAACGCTCCTACGAGCAGTACTTC. This translates into CASSLERSYEQYF.

The genes are TRBV6-2 or TRBV6-3 and TRBJ1-1; the D is unclear. Between the trimmed V and J ends, which lost 0 bases and 1 base, there was a span of 9 bases. Germline CDR1 MNHEY, CDR2 SVGEGT. This CDR3 is 15 amino acids long. As DNA, the CDR3 is TGTGCCAGCAGTTACTCATCGACACGGAACACTGAAGCTTTCTTT. Translated, it gives CASSYSSTRNTEAFF.

V is TRBV2 and J is TRBJ2-1, with TRBD2 matching 12 bases. V was pared by 6 bases and J by 9 bases, with 3 bases of the junction left unmatched. This CDR3 spans 13 amino acids. CDR1 is SNHLY and CDR2 is FYNNEI in the germline V gene. The DNA of the CDR3 is TGTGCCAGCAGACCTAGCGGGAGGGGTGAGCAGTTCTTC. It translates to CASRPSGRGEQFF.